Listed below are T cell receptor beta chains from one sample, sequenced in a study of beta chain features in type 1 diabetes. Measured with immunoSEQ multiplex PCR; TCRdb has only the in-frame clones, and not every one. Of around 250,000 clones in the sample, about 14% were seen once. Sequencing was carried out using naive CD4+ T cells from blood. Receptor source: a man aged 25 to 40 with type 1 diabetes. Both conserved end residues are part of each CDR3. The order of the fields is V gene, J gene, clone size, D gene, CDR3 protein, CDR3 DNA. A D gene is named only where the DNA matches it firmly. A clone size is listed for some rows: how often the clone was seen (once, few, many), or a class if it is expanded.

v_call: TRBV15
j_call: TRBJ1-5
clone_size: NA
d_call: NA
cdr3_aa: CATSRAGGGKQPQHF
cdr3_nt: TGTGCCACCAGCAGAGCGGGGGGAGGTAAGCAGCCCCAGCATTTT

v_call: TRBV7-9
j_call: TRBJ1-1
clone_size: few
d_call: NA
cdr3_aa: CASSLEGAREAFF
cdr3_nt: TGTGCCAGCAGCTTAGAAGGGGCTAGGGAAGCTTTCTTT

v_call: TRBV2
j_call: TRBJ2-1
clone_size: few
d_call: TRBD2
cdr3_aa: CASRGLAGVSTVEQFF
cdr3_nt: TGTGCCAGCAGAGGACTAGCGGGAGTTAGTACGGTTGAGCAGTTCTTC

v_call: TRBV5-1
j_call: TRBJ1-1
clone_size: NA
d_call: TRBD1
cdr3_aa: CASSIDRAMNTEAFF
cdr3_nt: TGCGCCAGCAGCATCGACAGGGCTATGAACACTGAAGCTTTCTTT

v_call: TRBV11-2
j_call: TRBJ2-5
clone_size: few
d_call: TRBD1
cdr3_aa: CASSPGTGAGETQYF
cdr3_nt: TGTGCCAGCAGCCCAGGGACAGGAGCAGGGGAGACCCAGTACTTC

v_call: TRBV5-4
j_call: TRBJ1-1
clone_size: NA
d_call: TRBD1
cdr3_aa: CASSGTGHSAEAFF
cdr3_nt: TGTGCCAGCAGCGGGACAGGGCACAGCGCTGAAGCTTTCTTT

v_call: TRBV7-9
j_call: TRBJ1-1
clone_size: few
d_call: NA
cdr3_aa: CASSLGGFPEAFF
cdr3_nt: TGTGCCAGCAGCTTAGGCGGGTTCCCTGAAGCTTTCTTT

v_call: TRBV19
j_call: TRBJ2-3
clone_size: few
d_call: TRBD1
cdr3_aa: CASSGPGQGFQDTQYF
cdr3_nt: TGTGCCAGTAGTGGCCCGGGACAGGGGTTTCAAGATACGCAGTATTTT

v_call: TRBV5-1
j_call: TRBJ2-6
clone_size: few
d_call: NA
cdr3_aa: CASSIQGPPSGANVLTF
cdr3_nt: TGCGCCAGCAGCATACAGGGTCCTCCCTCTGGGGCCAACGTCCTGACTTTC

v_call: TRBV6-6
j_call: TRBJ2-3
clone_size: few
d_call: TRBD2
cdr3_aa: CASRPSGSGTDTQYF
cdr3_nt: TGTGCCAGCAGACCCAGCGGGAGCGGCACAGATACGCAGTATTTT

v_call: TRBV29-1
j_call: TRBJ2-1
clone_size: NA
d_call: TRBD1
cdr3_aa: CSVGGQGGYNEQFF
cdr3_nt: TGCAGCGTTGGAGGACAGGGGGGGTACAATGAGCAGTTCTTC

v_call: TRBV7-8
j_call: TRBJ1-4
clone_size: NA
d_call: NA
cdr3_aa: CASSALGKLFF
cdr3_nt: TGTGCCAGCAGCGCCCTCGGGAAACTGTTTTTT

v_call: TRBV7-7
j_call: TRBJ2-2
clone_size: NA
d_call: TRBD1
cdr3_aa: CASSSNPGTDGAGELFF
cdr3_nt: TGTGCTAGCAGTTCTAATCCCGGGACAGATGGCGCCGGGGAGCTGTTTTTT

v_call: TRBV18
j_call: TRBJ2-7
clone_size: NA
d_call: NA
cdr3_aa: CASSTAGAGYEQYF
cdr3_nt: TGTGCCAGCTCGACCGCGGGGGCAGGCTACGAGCAGTACTTC

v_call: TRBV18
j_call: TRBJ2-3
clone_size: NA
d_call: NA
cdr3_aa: CASSPVSVSDTQYF
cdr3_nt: TGTGCCAGCTCACCAGTGTCAGTATCTGATACGCAGTATTTT